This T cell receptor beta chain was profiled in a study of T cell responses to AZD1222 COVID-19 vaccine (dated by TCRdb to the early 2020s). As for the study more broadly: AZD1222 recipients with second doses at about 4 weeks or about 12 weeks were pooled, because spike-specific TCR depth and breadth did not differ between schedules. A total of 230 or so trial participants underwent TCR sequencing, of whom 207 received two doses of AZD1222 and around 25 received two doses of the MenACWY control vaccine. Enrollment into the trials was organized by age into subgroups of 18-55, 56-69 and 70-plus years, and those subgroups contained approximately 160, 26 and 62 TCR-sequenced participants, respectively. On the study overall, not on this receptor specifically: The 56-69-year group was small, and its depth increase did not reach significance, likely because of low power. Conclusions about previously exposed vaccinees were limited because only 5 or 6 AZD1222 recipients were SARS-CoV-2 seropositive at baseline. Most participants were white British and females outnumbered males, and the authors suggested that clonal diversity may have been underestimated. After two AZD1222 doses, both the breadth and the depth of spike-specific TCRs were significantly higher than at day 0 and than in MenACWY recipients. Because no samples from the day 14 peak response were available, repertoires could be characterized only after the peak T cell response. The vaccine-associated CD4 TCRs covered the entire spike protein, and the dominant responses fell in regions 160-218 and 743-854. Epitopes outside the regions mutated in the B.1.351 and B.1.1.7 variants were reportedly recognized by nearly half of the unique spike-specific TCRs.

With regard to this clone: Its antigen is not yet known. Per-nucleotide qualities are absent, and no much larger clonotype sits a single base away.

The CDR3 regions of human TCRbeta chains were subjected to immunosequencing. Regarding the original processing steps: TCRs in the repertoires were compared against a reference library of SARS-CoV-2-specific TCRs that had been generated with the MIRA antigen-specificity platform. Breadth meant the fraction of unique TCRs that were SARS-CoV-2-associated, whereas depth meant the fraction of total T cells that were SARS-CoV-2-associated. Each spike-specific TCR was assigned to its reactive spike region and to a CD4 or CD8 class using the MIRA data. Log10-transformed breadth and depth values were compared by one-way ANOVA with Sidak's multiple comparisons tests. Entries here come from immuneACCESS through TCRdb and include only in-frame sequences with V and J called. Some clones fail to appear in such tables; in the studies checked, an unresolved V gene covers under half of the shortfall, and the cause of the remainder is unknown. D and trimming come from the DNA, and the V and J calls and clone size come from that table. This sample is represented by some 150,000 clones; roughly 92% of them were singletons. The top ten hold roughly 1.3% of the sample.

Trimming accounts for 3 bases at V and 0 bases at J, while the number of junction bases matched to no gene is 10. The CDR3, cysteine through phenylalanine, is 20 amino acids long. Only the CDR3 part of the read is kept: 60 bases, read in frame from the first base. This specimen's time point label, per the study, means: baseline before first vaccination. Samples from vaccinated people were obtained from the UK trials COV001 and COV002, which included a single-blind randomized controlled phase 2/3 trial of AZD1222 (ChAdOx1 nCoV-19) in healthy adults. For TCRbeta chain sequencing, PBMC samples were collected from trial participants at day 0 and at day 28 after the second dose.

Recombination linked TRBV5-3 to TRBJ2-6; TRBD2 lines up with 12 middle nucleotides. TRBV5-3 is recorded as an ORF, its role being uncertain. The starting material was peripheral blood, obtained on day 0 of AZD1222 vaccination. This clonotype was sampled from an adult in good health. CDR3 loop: CARSSTLGLAGYSGANVLTF. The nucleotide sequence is TGTGCCAGAAGCTCGACTCTCGGACTAGCGGGATACTCTGGGGCCAACGTCCTGACTTTC.